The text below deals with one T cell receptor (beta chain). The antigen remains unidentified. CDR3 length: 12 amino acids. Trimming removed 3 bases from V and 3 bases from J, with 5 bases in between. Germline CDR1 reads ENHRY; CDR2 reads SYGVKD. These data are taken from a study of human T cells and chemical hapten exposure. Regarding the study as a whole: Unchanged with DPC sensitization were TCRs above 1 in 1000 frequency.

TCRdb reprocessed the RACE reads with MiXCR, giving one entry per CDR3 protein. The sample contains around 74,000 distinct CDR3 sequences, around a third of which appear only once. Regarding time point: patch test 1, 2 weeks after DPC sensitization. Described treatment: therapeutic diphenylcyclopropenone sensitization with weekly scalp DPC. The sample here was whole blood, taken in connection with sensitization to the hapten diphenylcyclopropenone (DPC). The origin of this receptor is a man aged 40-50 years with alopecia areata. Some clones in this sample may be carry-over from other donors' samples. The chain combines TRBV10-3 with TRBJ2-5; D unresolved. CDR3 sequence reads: CAISEREETQYF. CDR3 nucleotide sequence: TGTGCCATCAGTGAACGGGAAGAGACCCAGTACTTC.